The 22 T cell receptor beta chains presented below share a single source sample, sequenced in a study of Ad26.COV2.S vaccination and SARS-CoV-2 variants. TCRdb keeps only in-frame clones here, not all; method: immunoSEQ multiplex PCR. The sample shows 43,000 or so clones, approximately 80% of them seen only once. The sample here was peripheral blood, taken after recovery from COVID-19. All receptors derive from a human donor who had recovered from COVID-19.

This chain connects TRBV9 to TRBJ1-6, with D unclear. The germline gives CDR1 SGDLS, CDR2 YYNGEE. Trimming took off 1 base at V and 8 bases at J, with 4 bases between the two ends. The CDR3 runs to 12 residues. CDR3 protein: CASSVWDSPLHF. The CDR3 bases are TGTGCCAGCAGCGTATGGGATTCACCCCTCCACTTT. Filled out from reference TRBV9 and TRBJ1-6, the complete variable domain reads DSGVTQTPKHLITATGQRVTLRCSPRSGDLSVYWYQQSLDQGLQFLIQYYNGEERAKGNILERFSAQQFPDLHSELNLSSLELGDSALYFCASSVWDSPLHFGNGTRLTVT.

This chain connects TRBV29-1 to TRBJ1-2; 12 bases are shared with TRBD1. CDR3 length: 16 amino acids. Germline loops: CDR1 SQVTM, CDR2 ANQGSEA. V gave up 4 bases and J gave up 4 bases; unmatched junction bases: 10. In nucleotides, the CDR3 is TGCAGCGTTGGCCCCCATCCGGGACAGGGGGCCTATGGCTACACCTTC. Protein: CSVGPHPGQGAYGYTF.

The rearrangement links TRBV30 to TRBJ2-3; a weak D match, TRBD1 (5 bases). V was clipped by 4 bases and J by 7 bases, with 12 bases between them. This CDR3 is 12 amino acids long. Germline V gene sequence: CDR1 GTSNPN, CDR2 SVGIG (reference sequence). The CDR3 coding sequence is TGTGCCTGGACAGGGAATTTGAATACGCAGTATTTT. Its protein is CAWTGNLNTQYF.

The chain is built from TRBV5-1 and TRBJ2-3, with 12 bases fitting TRBD2. CDR1 is SGHRS, CDR2 YFSETQ, per germline. There are 16 residues in the CDR3. Losses at the gene ends were 4 bases for V and 4 bases for J; bases not matched to a gene: 7. The CDR3 loop is CASSPGSSGGADTQYF. In DNA, the CDR3 is TGCGCCAGCAGCCCTGGCTCTAGCGGGGGGGCAGATACGCAGTATTTT.

This clone was detected only a few times. The chain recombines TRBV5-6 with TRBJ2-1, with D maybe TRBD1 (6 bases). The germline V gene has CDR1 SGHDT and CDR2 YYEEEE. The CDR3 consists of 15 residues. V was pared by 0 bases and J by 4 bases, with 11 bases between. CDR3 residues: CASSLAPGAYNEQFF. In DNA, the CDR3 is TGTGCCAGCAGCTTGGCCCCAGGGGCTTACAATGAGCAGTTCTTC.

The V gene is TRBV25-1, the J gene TRBJ2-7; D perhaps matches TRBD1 (5 bases). CDR3 length equals 14 residues. Germline V gene data show CDR1 as MGHDK and CDR2 as SYGVNS. V was trimmed by 1 base and J by 4 bases, leaving 11 bases between them. CDR3 in amino acids: CASSELKGNYEQYF. CDR3 in DNA: TGTGCCAGCAGTGAATTAAAGGGGAATTACGAGCAGTACTTC.

The chain links TRBV30 to TRBJ1-1; the match to TRBD1 covers 7 bases. This CDR3 contains 12 residues. Germline lookup yields CDR1 GTSNPN and CDR2 SVGIG (reference sequence). Losses at the gene ends were 1 base for V and 11 bases for J; bases not matched to a gene: 7. CDR3 sequence: CAWSDRGAVAFF. Written as DNA, the CDR3 is TGTGCCTGGAGTGACAGGGGCGCGGTGGCTTTCTTT. The full variable domain, its missing parts supplied by reference TRBV30 and TRBJ1-1, is SQTIHQWPATLVQPVGSPLSLECTVEGTSNPNLYWYRQAAGRGLQLLFYSVGIGQISSEVPQNLSASRPQDRQFILSSKKLLLSDSGFYLCAWSDRGAVAFFGQGTRLTVV.

This clone appeared a single time. This chain joins TRBV3-1 (or the pseudogene TRBV3-2) and TRBJ2-3, with D uncertain. The V end lost 11 bases, the J end lost 0 bases, and 6 bases lay between the germline ends. The CDR3 covers 11 residues. Germline CDR1 reads LGHDT; CDR2 reads YNNKEL (reference sequence). CDR3 in amino acids: CAVGSTDTQYF. The DNA of the CDR3 is TGTGCCGTGGGCAGCACAGATACGCAGTATTTT.

V is TRBV3-1 (or the pseudogene TRBV3-2) and J is TRBJ2-3; 7 bases align to TRBD2. The germline V gene has CDR1 LGHDT and CDR2 YNNKEL (reference sequence). This CDR3 has 16 residues. The V gene end was trimmed by 3 bases and the J gene end by 1 base; junction bases not matched to a gene: 7. In nucleotides, the CDR3 is TGTGCCAGCAGCCAGACGCGGGGGAAGGGCACAGATACGCAGTATTTT. It translates to CASSQTRGKGTDTQYF.

V usage is TRBV15 and J usage is TRBJ1-4, with D perhaps TRBD1 (5 bases). Trimming cost V 2 bases and J 4 bases, with 20 bases left between them. Germline CDR1 LNHNV, CDR2 YYDKDF (reference sequence). The CDR3 is made up of 18 amino acids. As DNA, the CDR3 is TGTGCCACCAGCAGACCAGAGATTTCCGGGACTAGTAATGAAAAACTGTTTTTT. Its protein is CATSRPEISGTSNEKLFF.

The V gene is TRBV10-1, the J gene TRBJ1-1; D is uncertain. The CDR3 runs 13 residues. Trimming removed 10 bases from V and 3 bases from J, with 15 bases in between. CDR1 and CDR2 (germline): WNHNN, SYGVQD (reference sequence). The CDR3 here is CATSGGPDTEAFF. The CDR3 DNA reads TGCGCCACGTCGGGAGGGCCTGACACTGAAGCTTTCTTT.

This rearrangement joins TRBV6-6 to TRBJ1-1; no definite D call. V was shortened by 0 bases and J by 1 base, with 6 bases between the two germline ends. This CDR3 has 14 residues. Per germline, CDR1 MNHNY and CDR2 SVGAGI (reference sequence). CDR3 in DNA: TGTGCCAGCAGTTACTCGAGTGCGAACACTGAAGCTTTCTTT. Translating gives CASSYSSANTEAFF.

This chain links TRBV24-1 with TRBJ1-2; D remains ambiguous. The length of the CDR3 is 13 residues. Trimming stripped 6 bases from V and 0 bases from J, with 7 bases between. Per the germline V gene, CDR1 is KGHDR and CDR2 is SFDVKD. Here the CDR3 DNA reads TGTGCCACCAGTTCAAACGCTAACTATGGCTACACCTTC. Translated, it gives CATSSNANYGYTF.

The genes are TRBV5-1 and TRBJ2-1; D perhaps matches TRBD2 (6 bases). Germline V gene data show CDR1 as SGHRS and CDR2 as YFSETQ. The CDR3 spans 14 residues. The V end was cut by 4 bases, the J end by 9 bases, with 17 bases between. CDR3 nucleotides: TGCGCCAGCAGCCGGGACGGCGGGGCAATTGAGCAGTTCTTC. It translates to CASSRDGGAIEQFF.

The J gene is TRBJ2-7, the V gene TRBV6-6; TRBD1 matches 8 bases. The CDR3 is 12 amino acids. From germline, CDR1 is MNHNY and CDR2 SVGAGI (reference sequence). V shed 10 bases, J shed 2 bases, and the junction held 4 bases outside the gene matches. In DNA, the CDR3 is TGTGCCACCGCAGGGGGCACCTACGAGCAGTACTTC. As protein: CATAGGTYEQYF.

V gene TRBV7-8 combines with J gene TRBJ1-1; 10 bases map to TRBD1. This CDR3 is 14 amino acids long. Germline CDR1 reads SGHVS; CDR2 reads FQNEAQ. Germline trimming cut 10 bases from V and 5 bases from J; bases unmatched to any gene: 10. The chain's CDR3 is CATLSTGGRTEAFF. DNA for the CDR3: TGTGCCACTCTCTCGACAGGGGGCCGAACTGAAGCTTTCTTT. Complete variable domain (other parts from reference TRBV7-8 and TRBJ1-1): GAGVSQSPRYKVAKRGQDVALRCDPISGHVSLFWYQQALGQGPEFLTYFQNEAQLDKSGLPSDRFFAERPEGSVSTLKIQRTQQEDSAVYLCATLSTGGRTEAFFGQGTRLTVV.

About this clone: The sample holds other DNA sequences that translate to the same CDR3. The chain recombines TRBV11-2 with TRBJ1-1, with 10 nucleotides matching TRBD1. The junction had 9 bases not matched to a gene; V was cut back by 1 base and J by 1 base. Germline CDR1 reads SGHAT; CDR2 reads FQNNGV. This CDR3 is built from 18 residues. The CDR3, as DNA: TGTGCCAGCAGCTTAGGGGGGGGGACAGGGGTCCCGAACACTGAAGCTTTCTTT. This translates into CASSLGGGTGVPNTEAFF.

The chain is built from TRBV7-9 and TRBJ2-7, with 12 bases aligning to TRBD2. V lost 5 bases to trimming and J lost 3 bases; unmatched junction nucleotides: 5. Germline CDR1 and CDR2: SEHNR and FQNEAQ (reference sequence). CDR3 length equals 15 residues. DNA for the CDR3: TGTGCCAGCAGCACATCGACTAGCGGGAGCTACGAGCAGTACTTC. Amino acids: CASSTSTSGSYEQYF.

J is TRBJ1-3 and V is TRBV5-6; no clear D gene. V lost 5 bases and J lost 2, with 11 bases in between. The CDR3 has 14 residues. In germline, CDR1 is SGHDT, CDR2 YYEEEE. This chain's CDR3 is CASSRGWTGNTIYF. The CDR3 DNA sequence: TGTGCCAGCAGTCGAGGGTGGACTGGAAACACCATATATTTT. The entire variable domain, with the rest obtained from reference TRBV5-6 and TRBJ1-3, is as follows: DAGVTQSPTHLIKTRGQQVTLRCSPKSGHDTVSWYQQALGQGPQFIFQYYEEEERQRGNFPDRFSGHQFPNYSSELNVNALLLGDSALYLCASSRGWTGNTIYFGEGSWLTVV.

CDR3 nucleotide sequence: TGTGCCAGCAGCTTATCAAGGGCGAACACTGAAGCTTTCTTT. Translation gives CASSLSRANTEAFF. The rearrangement links TRBV7-2 to TRBJ1-1; D ambiguous. Germline V gene data show CDR1 as SGHTA and CDR2 as FQGNSA. CDR3 size: 14 residues. V lost 2 bases to trimming and J lost 1 base, with 8 bases between them.

The V call is TRBV20-1, the J call TRBJ2-5; no firm D call. The ends were cut back, 2 bases at V and 4 bases at J, with 5 bases in the middle. The germline gives CDR1 DFQATT, CDR2 SNEGSKA (reference sequence). The CDR3 loop spans 11 amino acids. The CDR3 protein is CSARRAETQYF. In DNA, the CDR3 is TGCAGTGCTAGAAGGGCAGAGACCCAGTACTTC.

This chain connects TRBV10-1 to TRBJ2-5; 10 bases fit TRBD2. Germline V gene lookup returns CDR1 WNHNN and CDR2 SYGVQD (reference sequence). V lost 4 bases to trimming and J lost 5 bases; unmatched junction nucleotides: 7. The CDR3 length is 15 residues. The CDR3 DNA reads as TGCGCCAGCAGTGCGGCTAGCGGGAGCAGTGAGACCCAGTACTTC. Residues: CASSAASGSSETQYF.